This TCR beta chain derives from a study of molecular identifiers for immune sequencing clone quantification. Study context: Replicate runs used RNA from about 20,000 or 100,000 naive CD8 cells, which was split five ways into aliquots, and four of those aliquots were then sequenced. Notes on the study in general: Whereas naive cells kept under 1% of molecules in clones above 20 RNA copies, such clones held over 99% in effectors.

As regards this clonotype: Its antigen is undetermined. This could be a read error, since a much larger clone is one nucleotide away.

Sorting isolated naive CD8 T cells as CD8+CD4-CCR7+CD45RA+ events. TCRdb used MiXCR to reprocess the PCR reads, holding one entry per CDR3 protein. Of approximately 630,000 distinct CDR3 sequences in the sample, over 25% were seen once. CDR3 size: 14 residues. Germline V CDR1 and CDR2: LNHDA, SQIVND (reference sequence). The J gene is TRBJ1-5, the V gene TRBV19; no definite D call. The sequenced material came from naive CD8+ T cells from blood, with Jurkat cell RNA spiked in. Stated subset: FACS-sorted CD8+CD4-CCR7+CD45RA+ naive T cells. This receptor was taken from a human donor in good health. Some libraries in this study had Jurkat cell RNA spiked in. The CDR3, as DNA: TGTGCCAGAAGCCTTTATGATAGCAATCAACCCCAGCATTTT. This sequence encodes CARSLYDSNQPQHF.